The rows below give T cell receptor beta chains drawn from one sample of a study of blood T cell repertoires in COVID-19. Sequenced by immunoSEQ multiplex PCR; TCRdb stores in-frame clones only, minus some. The table has about 170,000 clones, around 86% seen once; the top ten hold approximately 0.5%. Sequences were obtained from peripheral blood. The receptors stem from a man between 60 and 70 years old with COVID-19, enrolled during active disease. Both conserved end residues are part of each CDR3. Fields, in order: J gene, clone size, V gene, D gene, CDR3 DNA, CDR3 protein. D genes are given only for firm matches. Clone size is given for some rows only: seen once, a few or many times, or a class if the clone is expanded.

TRBJ1-4 | . | TRBV5-1 | . | TGCGCCAGCAGCTTGGCGTCCGGGAGTCCGACTAATGAAAAACTGTTTTTT | CASSLASGSPTNEKLFF
TRBJ1-1 | . | TRBV6-2/TRBV6-3 | TRBD1 | TGTGCCAGCAGTTTACAGGGGGAGGTTGAAGCTTTCTTT | CASSLQGEVEAFF
TRBJ2-2 | . | TRBV7-2 | TRBD2 | TGTGCCAGCATTCTCGCCCCCGGGACTAGCGGTACCGGGGAGCTGTTTTTT | CASILAPGTSGTGELFF
TRBJ2-4 | . | TRBV7-3 | TRBD2 | TGTGCCAGCAGCTTAGCGGGGGGGCGATTTGGCAAAAACATTCAGTACTTC | CASSLAGGRFGKNIQYF
TRBJ1-1 | . | TRBV19 | . | TGTGCCAGTAGTATAGAGGTCAGGAACACTGAAGCTTTCTTT | CASSIEVRNTEAFF
TRBJ2-7 | . | TRBV7-2 | TRBD2 | TGTGCCAGCAGCTTTTTTGCGGGGGATACCTACGAGCAGTACTTC | CASSFFAGDTYEQYF
TRBJ1-1 | . | TRBV6-5 | . | TGTGCCAGCAGTTACGTGGGACAGAACACTGAAGCTTTCTTT | CASSYVGQNTEAFF
TRBJ2-2 | . | TRBV14 | TRBD2 | TGTGCCAGCAGCCCCCTTAGCGGGGGGGCCCGAACCGGGGAGCTGTTTTTT | CASSPLSGGARTGELFF
TRBJ1-1 | . | TRBV19 | . | TGTGCCAGTAGTATAGGGGCAAGAAATTCTGAAGCTTTCTTT | CASSIGARNSEAFF
TRBJ2-3 | . | TRBV9 | TRBD2 | TGTGCCAGCAGCGGACCGGGACTAGCATCAGATACGCAGTATTTT | CASSGPGLASDTQYF
TRBJ2-2 | . | TRBV7-2 | TRBD1 | TGTGCCAGCAGCTTATCTGGACAGGGAGGCACCGGGGAGCTGTTTTTT | CASSLSGQGGTGELFF
TRBJ2-5 | . | TRBV25-1 | . | TGTGCCAGCAGTGAAGCCGGTGGGGGGGAGACCCAGTACTTC | CASSEAGGGETQYF
TRBJ1-1 | once | TRBV7-2 | . | TGTGCCAGCAGCCCGCCCCCAGGGAACACTGAAGCTTTCTTT | CASSPPPGNTEAFF
TRBJ2-1 | few | TRBV2 | TRBD2 | TGTGCCAGCAGGGGACTAGCGGGAAAAGTTGAGCAGTTCTTC | CASRGLAGKVEQFF
TRBJ1-1 | . | TRBV18 | . | TGTGCCAGCTCACCAATTGGATCAGGGACTGAAGCTTTCTTT | CASSPIGSGTEAFF
TRBJ1-6 | . | TRBV12-3/TRBV12-4 | . | TGTGCCAGCAGACGACAGGAGAATTCACCCCTCCACTTT | CASRRQENSPLHF
TRBJ1-6 | . | TRBV14 | . | TGTGCCAGCAGCCATCAGGGGATTAACTCACCCCTCCACTTT | CASSHQGINSPLHF
TRBJ1-2 | . | TRBV11-1 | . | TGTGCCAGCAGCTTAGTAGGGGCGAATGGCTACACCTTC | CASSLVGANGYTF
TRBJ1-2 | . | TRBV28 | TRBD1 | TGTGCCAGCAGTTCCAAGAAAAGGGGGCAATATGGCTACACCTTC | CASSSKKRGQYGYTF
TRBJ1-5 | once | TRBV24-1 | . | TGTGCCACCAGTGCAAATGGCAATCAGCCCCAGCATTTT | CATSANGNQPQHF
TRBJ1-5 | . | TRBV6-5 | TRBD1 | TGTGCCAGCAGGAGGGGACAGGGCGATCAGCCCCAGCATTTT | CASRRGQGDQPQHF
TRBJ2-1 | . | TRBV28 | TRBD2 | TGTGCCAGCAGTTTTTGGTCGGGGAGCGGGGGTTACAATGAGCAGTTCTTC | CASSFWSGSGGYNEQFF
TRBJ1-3 | . | TRBV9 | . | TGTGCCAGCAGCGTAGTCCCCGGGGGAACTGGAAACACCATATATTTT | CASSVVPGGTGNTIYF
TRBJ2-2 | once | TRBV5-1 | . | TGCGCCAGCAGCTTGGAGGCAGGGAACACCGGGGAGCTGTTTTTT | CASSLEAGNTGELFF
TRBJ2-1 | . | TRBV19 | TRBD2 | TGTGCCAGTAGTATCTTAGCGGGGAGGCCCCTCTTC | CASSILAGRPLF
TRBJ1-1 | . | TRBV9 | . | TGTGCCAGCAACCCATACAGTTTAGAGGCCGACAGGATGAACACTGAAGCTTTCTTT | CASNPYSLEADRMNTEAFF
TRBJ1-5 | . | TRBV7-2 | . | TGTGCCAGCAGCCTATCGACAGGTAATCAGCCCCAGCATTTT | CASSLSTGNQPQHF
TRBJ1-1 | . | TRBV28 | . | TGTGCCAGCAGTCACCCCACCGCGGCTTTCTTT | CASSHPTAAFF
TRBJ2-4 | . | TRBV14 | . | TGTGCCAGCAGCCAAGACCGAGTAGCCAAAAACATTCAGTACTTC | CASSQDRVAKNIQYF
TRBJ1-1 | . | TRBV7-2 | . | TGTGCCAGCAGCAAACCGGGGATTGAAGCTTTCTTT | CASSKPGIEAFF
TRBJ1-2 | . | TRBV30 | TRBD1 | TGTGCCTGGAGCCCCAGGGGGCTATATGGCTACACCTTC | CAWSPRGLYGYTF
TRBJ2-1 | . | TRBV4-2 | TRBD2 | TGTGCCAGCAGCCTAGCCGACCGGACTAGGTCCTACAATGAGCAGTTCTTC | CASSLADRTRSYNEQFF
TRBJ1-1 | . | TRBV18 | TRBD1 | TGTGCCAGCTCATTCGGACAGGTGAACACTGAAGCTTTCTTT | CASSFGQVNTEAFF
TRBJ2-3 | . | TRBV7-6 | TRBD2 | TGTGCCAGCAGCCTGACTAGCCCGCGCACAGATACGCAGTATTTT | CASSLTSPRTDTQYF
TRBJ2-7 | . | TRBV6-6 | TRBD1 | TGTGCCAGCAGTTACCCACAGGGGGCTATTTACGAGCAGTACTTC | CASSYPQGAIYEQYF
TRBJ2-5 | . | TRBV4-3 | . | TGCGCCAGCAGCCAAGAAACAGTTTCAGAGACCCAGTACTTC | CASSQETVSETQYF
TRBJ1-2 | . | TRBV9 | TRBD1 | TGTGCCAGCAGCGTAGACACCCGACAGGGGATCGGCTATGGCTACACCTTC | CASSVDTRQGIGYGYTF
TRBJ2-1 | . | TRBV27 | TRBD2 | TGTGCCAGCAGTCTTAGCGGGGGGTTTTTCAATGAGCAGTTCTTC | CASSLSGGFFNEQFF
TRBJ2-7 | . | TRBV30 | . | TGTGCCTTGAGGGGAGGCCCTTTTAGCGAGCAGTACTTC | CALRGGPFSEQYF
TRBJ2-7 | . | TRBV6-2/TRBV6-3 | . | TGTGCCAGCAGTCCACCCCTATTTAGTAGTATCTCCTACGAGCAGTACTTC | CASSPPLFSSISYEQYF
TRBJ2-7 | few | TRBV12-3/TRBV12-4 | . | TGTGCCAGCAGAACAGGGAGCACCTACGAGCAGTACTTC | CASRTGSTYEQYF
TRBJ1-3 | . | TRBV6-5 | TRBD1 | TGTGCCAGCAGTTCCAATGACAGGGCTGGAAACACCATATATTTT | CASSSNDRAGNTIYF
TRBJ1-5 | . | TRBV6-2/TRBV6-3 | . | TGTGCCAGCAGCATCGAAGAGAATCAGCCCCAGCATTTT | CASSIEENQPQHF
TRBJ1-5 | . | TRBV18 | . | TGTGCCAGCTCTCAACAGGGAAAGGGCAATCAGCCCCAGCATTTT | CASSQQGKGNQPQHF
TRBJ1-4 | . | TRBV19 | . | TGTGCCAGTAGTTTGTGGGGAGCTAATGAAAAACTGTTTTTT | CASSLWGANEKLFF
TRBJ1-1 | . | TRBV3-1/TRBV3-2 | TRBD1 | TGTGCCAGCAGCCCCAATCGACAGGGTGGGGACACTGAAGCTTTCTTT | CASSPNRQGGDTEAFF